What follows are 26 T cell receptor beta chains derived from one specimen sequenced in a study of monozygotic twins with inflammatory bowel disease. TCRdb reanalyzed the 5' RACE reads and collapses them to one entry per CDR3 protein, without DNA. This sample lists 400,000 to 500,000 distinct CDR3 sequences; its ten largest clones have less than 2.5%. Sample: blood. Receptors originate from a human donor with ulcerative colitis or Crohn's disease, or a healthy co-twin of an affected twin (not recorded which).

The chain uses TRBV7-3 and TRBJ2-5; TCRdb picks TRBD2, but there is no DNA to check that call. Germline assignment: CDR1 SGHTA and CDR2 FQGTGA. This CDR3 spans 15 amino acids. The CDR3 region is CASSPLAGGFETQYF. The full variable domain, rest sourced from reference TRBV7-3 and TRBJ2-5, is GAGVSQTPSNKVTEKGKYVELRCDPISGHTALYWYRQSLGQGPEFLIYFQGTGAADDSGLPNDRFFAVRPEGSVSTLKIQRTERGDSAVYLCASSPLAGGFETQYFGPGTRLLVL.

The chain recombines TRBV11-2 with TRBJ2-5; TCRdb picks TRBD1, but there is no DNA to check that call. CDR1 SGHAT and CDR2 FQNNGV come from the germline V gene. The CDR3 is 18 residues long. CDR3 in amino acids: CASSLGRWMGDSQETQYF.

The chain employs TRBV5-1 and TRBJ2-7; TCRdb's D gene call, TRBD1, goes unchecked for lack of DNA. Per the germline V gene, CDR1 is SGHRS and CDR2 is YFSETQ. CDR3 length: 16 amino acids. Here the CDR3 reads CASSLEYPGTAYEQYF.

J is TRBJ1-1 and V is TRBV10-3. Germline V gene data show CDR1 as ENHRY and CDR2 as SYGVKD. The CDR3 loop spans 13 amino acids. The CDR3 sequence: CAIREGINTEAFF.

The V call is TRBV12-3 or TRBV12-4, the J call TRBJ1-6; the D call of TRBD1 rests on TCRdb alone, since no DNA is present to check it. The CDR3 runs 15 residues. The CDR3 loop reads CASSFFLGADSPLHF.

The CDR3 loop reads CASSQGSPGETQYF. The V gene is TRBV4-2, the J gene TRBJ2-5. From germline, CDR1 is LGHNA and CDR2 YNFKEQ. The CDR3 covers 14 residues.

The V gene is TRBV7-2, the J gene TRBJ2-2; TCRdb names TRBD1, which stays unverified in the absence of DNA. The CDR3 has 16 amino acids. CDR1 is SGHTA, CDR2 FQGNSA, per germline. The CDR3 protein is CASSSLGGMNTGELFF.

The rearrangement joins TRBV13 to TRBJ1-2. This CDR3 comprises 13 residues. CDR1 and CDR2 from the germline V gene are PRHDT and FYEKMQ (reference sequence). CDR3 sequence reads: CASSLEANYGYTF. Filled out from reference TRBV13 and TRBJ1-2, the complete variable domain reads AAGVIQSPRHLIKEKRETATLKCYPIPRHDTVYWYQQGPGQDPQFLISFYEKMQSDKGSIPDRFSAQQFSDYHSELNMSSLELGDSALYFCASSLEANYGYTFGSGTRLTVV.

The J gene is TRBJ1-1, the V gene TRBV4-3; the D call from TCRdb, TRBD1, cannot be confirmed without DNA. Per the germline V gene, CDR1 is LGHNA and CDR2 is YSLEER. This CDR3 comprises 15 residues. The CDR3 sequence: CASSLRTDMNTEAFF.

The chain recombines TRBV7-9 with TRBJ1-1. Germline CDR1 SEHNR, CDR2 FQNEAQ (reference sequence). This CDR3 has 15 amino acids. The CDR3 sequence: CASNSVEKMNTEAFF.

This CDR3 is CASSPQVEVGYTF. The V gene is TRBV18, the J gene TRBJ1-2. The CDR3 totals 13 residues. CDR1 and CDR2 (germline): KGHSH, LQKENI.

V usage is TRBV4-2 and J usage is TRBJ2-2; TCRdb's D call of TRBD2 is untestable without DNA. This CDR3 contains 15 residues. The germline V gene has CDR1 LGHNA and CDR2 YNFKEQ. This chain's CDR3 is CAGSIAGGGTGELFF.

The chain couples TRBV12-3 or TRBV12-4 to TRBJ1-2. This CDR3 is built from 14 residues. The CDR3 here is CASTLLGTNYGYTF.

V and J are TRBV5-1 and TRBJ2-1; TCRdb outputs TRBD1, but without DNA this stays unchecked. This CDR3 has 15 residues. From germline, CDR1 is SGHRS and CDR2 YFSETQ. The CDR3 reads CASSPRAGGHFEQFF.

The rearrangement uses TRBV14 and TRBJ2-7; the D call from TCRdb, TRBD1, cannot be confirmed without DNA. Germline CDR1 SGHDN, CDR2 FVKESK. The CDR3 is 14 amino acids. CDR3 sequence reads: CASSQAGAVYEQYF. Complete variable domain (other parts from reference TRBV14 and TRBJ2-7): EAGVTQFPSHSVIEKGQTVTLRCDPISGHDNLYWYRRVMGKEIKFLLHFVKESKQDESGMPNNRFLAERTGGTYSTLKVQPAELEDSGVYFCASSQAGAVYEQYFGPGTRLTVT.

V is TRBV7-9 and J is TRBJ2-7. The CDR3 has 14 amino acids. Per germline, CDR1 SEHNR and CDR2 FQNEAQ (reference sequence). The CDR3 here is CASSSERSFYEQYF.

The chain has TRBV15 and TRBJ2-7; the D call of TRBD2 rests on TCRdb alone, since no DNA is present to check it. In germline, CDR1 is LNHNV, CDR2 YYDKDF (reference sequence). This CDR3 comprises 16 residues. The CDR3: CATSSALFSPRNEQYF.

This sequence joins TRBV30 and TRBJ2-7; TCRdb's assignment of TRBD1 cannot be checked, as there is no DNA. The CDR3 contains 15 residues. Germline lookup yields CDR1 GTSNPN and CDR2 SVGIG (reference sequence). The chain's CDR3 is CAWSVLGRSIDEQYF.

The chain links TRBV20-1 to TRBJ1-1. CDR1 and CDR2 (germline): DFQATT, SNEGSKA (reference sequence). The CDR3 is 11 residues long. The CDR3 here is CSARDPKEAFF.

The chain recombines TRBV3-1 with TRBJ2-7. The germline gives CDR1 LGHDT, CDR2 YNNKEL (reference sequence). The CDR3 contains 14 residues. The CDR3 here is CASSQEGGAYEQYF.

This chain links TRBV18 with TRBJ1-2; TCRdb's assignment of TRBD1 cannot be checked, as there is no DNA. The CDR3 is made up of 15 amino acids. Germline V gene lookup returns CDR1 KGHSH and CDR2 LQKENI. The CDR3 here is CASSPGTGESRRYTF. Together with reference TRBV18 and TRBJ1-2, the CDR3 gives the full variable domain: NAGVMQNPRHLVRRRGQEARLRCSPMKGHSHVYWYRQLPEEGLKFMVYLQKENIIDESGMPKERFSAEFPKEGPSILRIQQVVRGDSAAYFCASSPGTGESRRYTFGSGTRLTVV.

This sequence joins TRBV11-2 and TRBJ2-7; TCRdb reports TRBD1, a call that lacks DNA to check it against. The CDR3 is 16 amino acids. The V gene's germline CDR1 is SGHAT and CDR2 FQNNGV. The CDR3 loop is CASSSSLTGAVFEQYF.

The V gene is TRBV5-6, the J gene TRBJ2-3. The CDR3 contains 13 residues. CDR1 and CDR2 (germline): SGHDT, YYEEEE. The CDR3 sequence is CASSLQTGDTQYF.

The chain links TRBV18 to TRBJ2-7. Germline CDR1 KGHSH, CDR2 LQKENI. The CDR3 runs 14 residues. This chain's CDR3 is CASSGQQDSYEQYF.

The genes are TRBV20-1 and TRBJ1-6; the D call from TCRdb, TRBD1, cannot be confirmed without DNA. There are 17 residues in the CDR3. CDR1 and CDR2 from the germline V gene are DFQATT and SNEGSKA (reference sequence). CDR3 protein: CSANTDRGSPYNSPLHF.

The chain links TRBV12-3 or TRBV12-4 to TRBJ1-4; as DNA is missing, the TRBD1 call by TCRdb cannot be tested. The CDR3 extends over 13 amino acids. The CDR3 loop reads CASFRTGERKLFF.